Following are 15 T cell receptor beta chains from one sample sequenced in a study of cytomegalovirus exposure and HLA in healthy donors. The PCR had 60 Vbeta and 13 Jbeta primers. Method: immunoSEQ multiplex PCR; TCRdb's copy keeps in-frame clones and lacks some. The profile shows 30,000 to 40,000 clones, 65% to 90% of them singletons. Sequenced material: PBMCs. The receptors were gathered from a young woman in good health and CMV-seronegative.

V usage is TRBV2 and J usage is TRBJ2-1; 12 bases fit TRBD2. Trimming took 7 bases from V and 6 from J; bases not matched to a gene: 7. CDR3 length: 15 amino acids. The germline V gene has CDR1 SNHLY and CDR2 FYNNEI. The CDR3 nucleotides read TGTGCCAGCAATAAACTAGCGGGAGGTCTCAATGAGCAGTTCTTC. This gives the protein CASNKLAGGLNEQFF. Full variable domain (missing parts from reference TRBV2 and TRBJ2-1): EPEVTQTPSHQVTQMGQEVILRCVPISNHLYFYWYRQILGQKVEFLVSFYNNEISEKSEIFDDQFSVERPDGSNFTLKIRSTKLEDSAMYFCASNKLAGGLNEQFFGPGTRLTVL.

The CDR3 loop reads CASSLGLAGASYEQYF. CDR3 DNA: TGTGCCAGCAGCTTGGGACTAGCGGGTGCCTCCTACGAGCAGTACTTC. The J gene is TRBJ2-7, the V gene TRBV5-6; 10 bases agree with TRBD2. The CDR3 is 16 amino acids. Trimming at V came to 0 bases and at J to 0 bases, leaving 3 bases not matched to a gene. Per germline, CDR1 SGHDT and CDR2 YYEEEE.

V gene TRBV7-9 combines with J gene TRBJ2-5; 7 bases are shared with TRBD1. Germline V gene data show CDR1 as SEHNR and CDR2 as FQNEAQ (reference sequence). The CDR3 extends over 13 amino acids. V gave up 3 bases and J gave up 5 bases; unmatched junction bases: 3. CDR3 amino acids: CASSFTGDETQYF. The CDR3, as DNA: TGTGCCAGCAGCTTCACAGGGGATGAGACCCAGTACTTC.

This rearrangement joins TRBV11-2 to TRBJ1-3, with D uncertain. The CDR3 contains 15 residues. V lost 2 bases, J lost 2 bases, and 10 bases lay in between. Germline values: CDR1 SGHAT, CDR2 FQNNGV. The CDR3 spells CASSLTDYPGNTIYF. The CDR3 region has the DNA TGTGCCAGCAGCTTAACAGATTATCCTGGAAACACCATATATTTT.

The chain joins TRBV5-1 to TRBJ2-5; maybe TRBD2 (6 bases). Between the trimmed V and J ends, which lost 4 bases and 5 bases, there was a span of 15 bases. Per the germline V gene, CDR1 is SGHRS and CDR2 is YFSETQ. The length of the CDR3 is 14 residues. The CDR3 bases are TGCGCCAGCAGCAACTCAGGGAGGCGGGAGACCCAGTACTTC. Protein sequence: CASSNSGRRETQYF.

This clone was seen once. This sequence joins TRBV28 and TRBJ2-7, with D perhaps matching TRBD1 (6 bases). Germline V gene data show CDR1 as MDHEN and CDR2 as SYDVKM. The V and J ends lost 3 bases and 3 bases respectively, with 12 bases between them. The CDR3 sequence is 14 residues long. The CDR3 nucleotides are TGTGCCAGCAGTTTCAGGGGTGAGAGCTACGAGCAGTACTTC. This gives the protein CASSFRGESYEQYF.

The CDR3 here is CASSRKPIRSIRGRKQYF. The CDR3 bases are TGTGCCAGCAGCCGCAAACCCATTAGATCTATAAGGGGCCGCAAGCAGTACTTC. This chain links TRBV7-7 with TRBJ2-7; TRBD1 is a possible D gene (5 bases). From germline, CDR1 is SSHAT and CDR2 FNYEAQ (reference sequence). V lost 5 bases to trimming and J lost 8 bases, with 31 bases between them. The CDR3 extends over 18 amino acids.

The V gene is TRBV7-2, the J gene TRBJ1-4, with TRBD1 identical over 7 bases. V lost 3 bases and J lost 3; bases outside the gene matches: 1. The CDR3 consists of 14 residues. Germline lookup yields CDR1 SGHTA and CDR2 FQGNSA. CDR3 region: CASSLGTANEKLFF. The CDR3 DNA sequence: TGTGCCAGCAGCTTGGGGACAGCTAATGAAAAACTGTTTTTT.

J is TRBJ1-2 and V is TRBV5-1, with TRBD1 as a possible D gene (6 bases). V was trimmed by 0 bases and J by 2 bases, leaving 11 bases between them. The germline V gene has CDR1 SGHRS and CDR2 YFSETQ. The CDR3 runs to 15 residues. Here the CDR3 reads CASSLEGDSNYGYTF. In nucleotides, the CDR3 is TGCGCCAGCAGCTTGGAGGGGGATTCCAACTATGGCTACACCTTC.

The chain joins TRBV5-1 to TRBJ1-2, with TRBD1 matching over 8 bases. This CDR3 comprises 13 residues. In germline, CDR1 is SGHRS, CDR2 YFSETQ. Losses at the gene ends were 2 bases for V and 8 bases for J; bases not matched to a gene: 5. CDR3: CASSLDRGRGYTF. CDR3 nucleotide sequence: TGCGCCAGCAGCTTAGACAGGGGACGGGGCTACACCTTC.

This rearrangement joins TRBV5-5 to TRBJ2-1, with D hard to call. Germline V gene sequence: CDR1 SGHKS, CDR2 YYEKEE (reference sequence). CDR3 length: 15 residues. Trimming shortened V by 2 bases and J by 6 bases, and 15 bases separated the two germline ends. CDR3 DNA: TGTGCCAGCAGCTTTGCCTCTAGAAACGGCAATGAGCAGTTCTTC. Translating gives CASSFASRNGNEQFF.

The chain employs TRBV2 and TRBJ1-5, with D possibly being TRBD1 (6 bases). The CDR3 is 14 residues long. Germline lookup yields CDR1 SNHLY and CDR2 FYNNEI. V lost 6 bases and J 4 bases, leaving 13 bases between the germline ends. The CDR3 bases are TGTGCCAGCAGGGGCAGGGGCGAGAATCAGCCCCAGCATTTT. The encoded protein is CASRGRGENQPQHF.

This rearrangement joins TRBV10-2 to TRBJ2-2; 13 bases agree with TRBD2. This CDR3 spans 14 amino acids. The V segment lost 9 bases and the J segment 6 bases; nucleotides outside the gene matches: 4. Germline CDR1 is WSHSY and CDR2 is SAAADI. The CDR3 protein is CASILAGGPGELFF. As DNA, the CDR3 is TGCGCCAGTATACTAGCGGGAGGGCCCGGGGAGCTGTTTTTT.

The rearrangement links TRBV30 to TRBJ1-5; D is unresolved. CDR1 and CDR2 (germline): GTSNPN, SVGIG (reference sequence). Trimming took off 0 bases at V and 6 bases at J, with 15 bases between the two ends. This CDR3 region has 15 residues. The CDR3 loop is CAWSVGGNWFQPQHF. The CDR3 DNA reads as TGTGCCTGGAGTGTGGGAGGGAATTGGTTTCAGCCCCAGCATTTT.

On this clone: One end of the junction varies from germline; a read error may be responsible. The CDR3 DNA is TGTTCCAGCAGCTTGGCACCCTACGAGCAGTACTTC. Its protein product is CSSSLAPYEQYF. This sequence joins TRBV7-9 and TRBJ2-7; D not resolved. The CDR3 loop spans 12 amino acids. Germline CDR1 is SEHNR and CDR2 is FQNEAQ (reference sequence).